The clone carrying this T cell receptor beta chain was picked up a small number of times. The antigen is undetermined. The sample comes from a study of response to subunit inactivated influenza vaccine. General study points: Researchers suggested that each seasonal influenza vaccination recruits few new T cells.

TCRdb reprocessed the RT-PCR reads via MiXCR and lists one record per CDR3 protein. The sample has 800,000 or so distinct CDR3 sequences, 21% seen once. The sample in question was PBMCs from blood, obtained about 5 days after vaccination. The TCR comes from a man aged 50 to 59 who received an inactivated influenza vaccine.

The chain's CDR3 is CASSDVRTGRTDTQYF. CDR3 sequence (DNA): TGCGCCAGCAGCGACGTGAGGACAGGACGCACAGATACGCAGTATTTT. This rearrangement joins TRBV5-1 to TRBJ2-3, with 7 bases fitting TRBD1. V gave up 4 bases and J gave up 1 base; unmatched junction bases: 9. Germline loops: CDR1 SGHRS, CDR2 YFSETQ. This CDR3 spans 16 amino acids.